One and the same sample provided the 23 T cell receptor beta chains below, sequenced in a study of CXCR3-negative and CXCR3-positive naive CD8 T cells. For these TCRs, the target antigens are not known. Preparation of TRB cDNA libraries relied on 5' RACE carrying UMI labels. TCRdb reprocessed the 5' RACE reads, keeping one entry per CDR3 protein, no DNA. Reported are tens of thousands of distinct CDR3 sequences; the ten largest clones contain just over 0.7%. Study-level points and caveats: TRB CDR3s were more hydrophobic in CXCR3-positive than in CXCR3-negative naive cells.

The sample was naive CXCR3+ CD8+ T cells from blood. Subset here: CD45RO-CCR7+CD27+CD95- naive CD8+ T cells expressing CXCR3 (TNR3+). These receptors all stem from a human donor in good health. Some clones in this sample may be carry-over from other donors' samples.

The chain employs TRBV28 and TRBJ2-5; TCRdb's D gene call, TRBD1, goes unchecked for lack of DNA. The CDR3 runs to 14 residues. Germline lookup yields CDR1 MDHEN and CDR2 SYDVKM. The CDR3 region is CASSPRTGGETQYF. The full variable domain, completed using reference TRBV28 and TRBJ2-5, is DVKVTQSSRYLVKRTGEKVFLECVQDMDHENMFWYRQDPGLGLRLIYFSYDVKMKEKGDIPEGYSVSREKKERFSLILESASTNQTSMYLCASSPRTGGETQYFGPGTRLLVL.

Here the CDR3 reads CSARGGTSGGPQETQYF. The chain combines TRBV20-1 with TRBJ2-5; TCRdb designates TRBD2, a call that cannot be tested without DNA. The CDR3 length is 17 residues. CDR1 and CDR2 from the germline V gene are DFQATT and SNEGSKA (reference sequence).

V and J are TRBV11-2 and TRBJ2-7; without DNA, the TCRdb call of TRBD1 cannot be checked. The CDR3 is 14 amino acids. CDR1 is SGHAT and CDR2 is FQNNGV in the germline V gene. CDR3 sequence reads: CASSFHRQGYEQYF.

This rearrangement joins TRBV6-6 to TRBJ2-3; TCRdb selects TRBD2, and the lack of DNA leaves this call unchecked. This CDR3 is built from 16 residues. Germline loops: CDR1 MNHNY, CDR2 SVGAGI (reference sequence). The CDR3 loop reads CASSSLLAGGTDTQYF.

The chain combines TRBV4-1 with TRBJ2-5; the D call from TCRdb, TRBD2, cannot be confirmed without DNA. Germline CDR1 MGHRA, CDR2 YSYEKL. The CDR3 contains 15 residues. This CDR3 is CASSQEGSAPETQYF.

J is TRBJ2-1 and V is TRBV4-3. This CDR3 region has 14 residues. From germline, CDR1 is LGHNA and CDR2 YSLEER. The chain's CDR3 is CASSQDLGVVEQFF.

V is TRBV27 and J is TRBJ2-7; TCRdb picks TRBD1, but there is no DNA to check that call. Germline CDR1 MNHEY, CDR2 SMNVEV (reference sequence). The CDR3 has 13 amino acids. CDR3 residues: CASSPTTGYEQYF.

The chain combines TRBV4-1 with TRBJ2-6. The CDR3 contains 16 residues. Per the germline V gene, CDR1 is MGHRA and CDR2 is YSYEKL. The CDR3 loop reads CASSQEEGTGANVLTF.

The V and J genes are TRBV18 and TRBJ2-1; the D call from TCRdb, TRBD2, cannot be confirmed without DNA. CDR3 length: 16 amino acids. Per germline, CDR1 KGHSH and CDR2 LQKENI. CDR3 region: CASSPPSSGGVDEQFF. Full variable domain (outside the CDR3, taken from reference TRBV18 and TRBJ2-1): NAGVMQNPRHLVRRRGQEARLRCSPMKGHSHVYWYRQLPEEGLKFMVYLQKENIIDESGMPKERFSAEFPKEGPSILRIQQVVRGDSAAYFCASSPPSSGGVDEQFFGPGTRLTVL.

V gene TRBV28 combines with J gene TRBJ2-4; lacking DNA, the TRBD1 call made by TCRdb goes unchecked. The CDR3 covers 15 residues. Germline V gene lookup returns CDR1 MDHEN and CDR2 SYDVKM. CDR3 residues: CASSFRGQTKNIQYF.

CDR3 residues: CASLQANTGELFF. The chain combines TRBV2 with TRBJ2-2. Per germline, CDR1 SNHLY and CDR2 FYNNEI. The CDR3 consists of 13 residues.

The chain carries TRBV7-2 and TRBJ2-7; the TRBD2 assignment by TCRdb is unverifiable without DNA. The length of the CDR3 is 17 residues. Germline assignment: CDR1 SGHTA and CDR2 FQGNSA. This CDR3 is CASSPSGLAGGYYEQYF.

This chain uses TRBV19 with TRBJ2-3; TCRdb picks TRBD2, but there is no DNA to check that call. CDR3 size: 13 residues. CDR1 is LNHDA and CDR2 is SQIVND in the germline V gene (reference sequence). The CDR3 protein is CATRLAGADTQYF. Complete variable domain (other parts from reference TRBV19 and TRBJ2-3): DGGITQSPKYLFRKEGQNVTLSCEQNLNHDAMYWYRQDPGQGLRLIYYSQIVNDFQKGDIAEGYSVSREKKESFPLTVTSAQKNPTAFYLCATRLAGADTQYFGPGTRLTVL.

The V and J genes are TRBV14 and TRBJ2-1; TCRdb proposes TRBD2, but this gene call is untestable without DNA. CDR1 and CDR2 from the germline V gene are SGHDN and FVKESK. CDR3 size: 19 residues. This chain's CDR3 is CASSQGDAHELAAYNEQFF.

The chain recombines TRBV9 with TRBJ1-1. The germline CDR1 and CDR2 sequences are SGDLS and YYNGEE. The CDR3 is 15 amino acids. CDR3 sequence reads: CASSERHGGNTEAFF.

The rearrangement links TRBV7-2 to TRBJ2-1; TCRdb picks TRBD2, but there is no DNA to check that call. The CDR3 totals 15 residues. The V gene's germline CDR1 is SGHTA and CDR2 FQGNSA. CDR3 region: CASSPALAGDNEQFF.

V usage is TRBV7-3 and J usage is TRBJ2-1; TCRdb calls TRBD2, which cannot be checked without DNA. CDR3 length: 17 amino acids. The germline V gene has CDR1 SGHTA and CDR2 FQGTGA. This chain's CDR3 is CASSLMLVAGGWNEQFF. Filled out from reference TRBV7-3 and TRBJ2-1, the complete variable domain reads GAGVSQTPSNKVTEKGKYVELRCDPISGHTALYWYRQSLGQGPEFLIYFQGTGAADDSGLPNDRFFAVRPEGSVSTLKIQRTERGDSAVYLCASSLMLVAGGWNEQFFGPGTRLTVL.

V is TRBV29-1 and J is TRBJ2-3; the D call of TRBD2 rests on TCRdb alone, since no DNA is present to check it. CDR3 size: 14 residues. Per germline, CDR1 SQVTM and CDR2 ANQGSEA. This CDR3 reads CSVSVPGLADTQYF.

CDR3 protein: CASSVAPRESTDTQYF. The chain joins TRBV9 to TRBJ2-3. The CDR3 length is 16 residues. The germline V gene has CDR1 SGDLS and CDR2 YYNGEE. The whole variable domain, remainder taken from reference TRBV9 and TRBJ2-3, is DSGVTQTPKHLITATGQRVTLRCSPRSGDLSVYWYQQSLDQGLQFLIQYYNGEERAKGNILERFSAQQFPDLHSELNLSSLELGDSALYFCASSVAPRESTDTQYFGPGTRLTVL.

V usage is TRBV7-9 and J usage is TRBJ2-5; without DNA, the TCRdb call of TRBD1 cannot be checked. The CDR3 is made up of 14 amino acids. The germline CDR1 and CDR2 sequences are SEHNR and FQNEAQ (reference sequence). This chain's CDR3 is CASSLVGAKETQYF.

This chain uses TRBV7-9 with TRBJ2-3; TCRdb outputs TRBD2, but without DNA this stays unchecked. This CDR3 contains 16 residues. Germline V gene sequence: CDR1 SEHNR, CDR2 FQNEAQ (reference sequence). CDR3 sequence reads: CASSQVAGPRADTQYF.

The chain has TRBV29-1 and TRBJ1-1; TCRdb designates TRBD1, a call that cannot be tested without DNA. This CDR3 has 15 residues. Germline V gene data show CDR1 as SQVTM and CDR2 as ANQGSEA. The CDR3 protein is CSVEAAWTVSNEAFF. The whole variable domain, remainder taken from reference TRBV29-1 and TRBJ1-1, is SAVISQKPSRDICQRGTSLTIQCQVDSQVTMMFWYRQQPGQSLTLIATANQGSEATYESGFVIDKFPISRPNLTFSTLTVSNMSPEDSSIYLCSVEAAWTVSNEAFFGQGTRLTVV.

CDR3: CASSTPEAGGPTDTQYF. The J gene is TRBJ2-3, the V gene TRBV28; the TCRdb D gene call, TRBD2, has no DNA to confirm it. The CDR3 totals 17 residues. The germline V gene has CDR1 MDHEN and CDR2 SYDVKM.